The sequence of this T cell receptor beta chain was determined in a study of T cell responses to AZD1222 COVID-19 vaccine. The table came from immunoSEQ multiplex PCR; TCRdb's copy has only in-frame clones and leaves some out. The sample gives about 150,000 clones, around 88% of which show up once; 0.85% to 1.1% is in the top ten. Study-level results: White British ancestry dominated among donors, who included more females, and clonal diversity was possibly underestimated.

The CDR3 loop spans 13 amino acids. Trimming removed 6 bases from V and 1 base from J, with 7 bases in between. Per the germline V gene, CDR1 is MNHEY and CDR2 is SVGAGI. This clone has more than one count but fewer than ten. Its specificity is not known. The TCR sequence derives from an adult who received the AZD1222 COVID-19 vaccine. The sequencing used peripheral blood, collected 28 days after the second AZD1222 dose. The chain is built from TRBV6-5 and TRBJ1-3; the D is unclear. The CDR3 DNA follows: TGTGCCAGCAGCCAGGTATCTGGAAACACCATATATTTT. This codes for CASSQVSGNTIYF.